Sequencing of this TCR beta chain was carried out in a study of cytomegalovirus exposure and HLA in healthy donors. General observations from the study: Later genetic work tied a missense DCLRE1C variant to beta-chain V and J trimming. A later analysis, which compared TCR beta chains of equal frequency, found the HLA-associated ones more clonally expanded.

PCR used 60 Vbeta primers and 13 Jbeta primers. The data were produced by immunoSEQ multiplex PCR, yet TCRdb's version contains in-frame clones alone and is incomplete. The sample carries hundreds of thousands of clones, approximately 80% recorded once. This clone was found many times. Its specificity is not known. Germline V gives CDR1 MNHNS, CDR2 SASEGT. The CDR3 is 17 amino acids. Trimming removed 1 base at V and 8 bases at J, with 20 bases between. Material: PBMCs. This receptor was identified in a girl between 10 and 17 years old in good health and CMV-seronegative. The chain carries TRBV6-1 and TRBJ1-4; D is possibly TRBD1 (5 bases). The DNA for the CDR3 is TGTGCCAGCAGTGAAGGCGTCGGAGGGGTTAAACAGGAAAAACTGTTTTTT. This translates into CASSEGVGGVKQEKLFF.